Each of the 32 T cell receptor beta chains below was sequenced from the same sample in a study of shared clonotypes between healthy human individuals. Produced via immunoSEQ multiplex PCR; TCRdb's table is partial and in-frame only. The repertoire holds over 400,000 clones, with approximately 95% as singletons. Material for sequencing was naive CD4+ T cells sorted from blood. The sample's subset: CD45RA+ positively selected. These receptors were obtained from a woman aged 25 to 39 in good health.

The chain recombines TRBV5-1 with TRBJ2-5; 14 bases are shared with TRBD2. The J call may not be correct, given that the DNA end is closer to TRBJ2-7. Looked up from germline, CDR1 is SGHRS and CDR2 is YFSETQ. This CDR3 contains 17 residues. The CDR3 loop is CASSLRTSGRSSYEQYF. The DNA for the CDR3 is TGCGCCAGCAGCCTTCGGACTAGCGGGAGGAGCTCCTACGAGCAGTACTTC.

The chain links TRBV5-1 to TRBJ2-6, with D possibly matching TRBD1 (6 bases). The V end lost 5 bases, the J end lost 11 bases, and 11 bases lay between the germline ends. The CDR3 is made up of 12 amino acids. Germline loops: CDR1 SGHRS, CDR2 YFSETQ. The CDR3 DNA reads as TGCGCCAGCAGACTACAGGGTGACGTCCTGACTTTC. This encodes CASRLQGDVLTF.

This clone appeared once. The chain joins TRBV9 to TRBJ2-3, with TRBD2 identical over 10 bases. Germline CDR1 is SGDLS and CDR2 is YYNGEE. Trimming took 0 bases from V and 9 from J; bases not matched to a gene: 13. This CDR3 comprises 17 residues. The DNA for the CDR3 is TGTGCCAGCAGCGTAGCTGGGTCTAGCGGGAGCGTAGGAACGCAGTATTTT. Its protein product is CASSVAGSSGSVGTQYF.

This clone appeared once. CDR3 region: CASTRTGVFTGELFF. The CDR3 region has the DNA TGTGCCAGCACGAGAACAGGGGTTTTCACCGGGGAGCTGTTTTTT. The chain combines TRBV28 with TRBJ2-2; 7 positions agree with TRBD1. CDR1 MDHEN and CDR2 SYDVKM come from the germline V gene. V was pared by 7 bases and J by 4 bases, with 9 bases of the junction left unmatched. The CDR3 extends over 15 amino acids.

This clone was recorded once. V usage is TRBV6-6 and J usage is TRBJ2-2; D not resolved. Germline V lookup: CDR1 MNHNY, CDR2 SVGAGI (reference sequence). This CDR3 comprises 13 residues. V was cut by 5 bases and J by 6 bases, with 10 bases left in between. The CDR3 is CASSPVRPGELFF. CDR3 coding DNA: TGTGCCAGCAGTCCTGTTCGTCCCGGGGAGCTGTTTTTT.

Only a few counts were recorded for this clone. CDR3 coding DNA: TGCGCCAGCAGCCTCTACAAGGGGGCTGGCTACACCTTC. The encoded protein is CASSLYKGAGYTF. The V and J genes are TRBV4-1 and TRBJ1-2; 7 bases match TRBD1. Germline lookup yields CDR1 MGHRA and CDR2 YSYEKL. The CDR3 has 13 amino acids. V dropped 4 bases and J dropped 7; count of bases not matched to a gene: 6.

The genes are TRBV6-5 and TRBJ1-1; D unresolved. With 2 bases removed from V and 2 bases from J, the gap between germline ends came to 9 bases. CDR1 MNHEY and CDR2 SVGAGI come from the germline V gene. CDR3 length: 14 residues. The CDR3 region has the DNA TGTGCCAGCAGTTACAGGCAGCCCAACACTGAAGCTTTCTTT. It is translated as CASSYRQPNTEAFF.

The chain joins TRBV27 to TRBJ1-1, with a weak D call TRBD1 (6 bases). The V gene lost 3 bases and the J gene lost 4 bases, with 21 bases spanning the gap. This CDR3 comprises 17 residues. CDR1 and CDR2 (germline): MNHEY, SMNVEV (reference sequence). CDR3 sequence reads: CASSFRYGQPIVTEAFF. The DNA of the CDR3 is TGTGCCAGCAGTTTTAGATACGGACAGCCGATAGTCACTGAAGCTTTCTTT.

The chain carries TRBV4-2 and TRBJ1-3; 7 bases align to TRBD1. Germline CDR1 is LGHNA and CDR2 is YNFKEQ. The CDR3 runs to 15 residues. Losses at the gene ends were 1 base for V and 5 bases for J; bases not matched to a gene: 5. CDR3 in amino acids: CASSQGTGKRNTIYF. In nucleotides, the CDR3 is TGTGCCAGCAGCCAAGGGACAGGCAAGCGAAACACCATATATTTT.

The genes are TRBV2 and TRBJ1-1; D ambiguous. Germline CDR1 is SNHLY and CDR2 is FYNNEI. V was pared by 6 bases and J by 2 bases, with 10 bases between. CDR3 length: 13 residues. The CDR3 region is CASRWRENTEAFF. The DNA for the CDR3 is TGTGCCAGCAGGTGGAGGGAAAACACTGAAGCTTTCTTT.

This sequence joins TRBV5-1 and TRBJ2-3; 8 nucleotides line up with TRBD2. This CDR3 region has 15 residues. V was pared by 0 bases and J by 2 bases, with 2 bases of the junction left unmatched. Germline-derived CDR1 and CDR2 are SGHRS and YFSETQ. The CDR3 nucleotides read TGCGCCAGCAGCTTGGAAGCGGGAGCCACAGATACGCAGTATTTT. This codes for CASSLEAGATDTQYF.

The chain links TRBV18 to TRBJ2-7, with 8 bases aligning to TRBD1. This CDR3 spans 13 amino acids. Looked up from germline, CDR1 is KGHSH and CDR2 is LQKENI. Losses at the gene ends were 2 bases for V and 4 bases for J; bases not matched to a gene: 1. The CDR3 reads CASSPGDRYEQYF. Written as DNA, the CDR3 is TGTGCCAGCTCACCAGGGGACAGGTACGAGCAGTACTTC.

The chain joins TRBV7-6 to TRBJ2-1; either TRBD1 or TRBD2 may supply D (5 bases each). The CDR3 consists of 14 residues. Per germline, CDR1 SGHVS and CDR2 FNYEAQ. V lost 6 bases, J lost 2 bases, and 11 bases lay in between. CDR3 sequence (DNA): TGTGCCAGCAGACTAGGGGCGCCCTACAATGAGCAGTTCTTC. Translating it yields CASRLGAPYNEQFF.

This rearrangement joins TRBV4-1 to TRBJ2-5; D is ambiguous. V dropped 1 base and J dropped 5 bases, with 8 bases sitting between them. The CDR3 is 13 amino acids. Per the germline V gene, CDR1 is MGHRA and CDR2 is YSYEKL. Here the CDR3 DNA reads TGCGCCAGCAGCCAAGTCTATCCGGAGACCCAGTACTTC. Its translation: CASSQVYPETQYF.

This clone was observed a few times. The V gene is TRBV11-2, the J gene TRBJ2-1; D is possibly TRBD2 (6 bases). The V gene's germline CDR1 is SGHAT and CDR2 FQNNGV. The CDR3 sequence is 15 residues long. The V and J ends lost 2 bases and 7 bases respectively, with 15 bases between them. CDR3 sequence reads: CASSLSPSRGNEQFF. DNA of the CDR3: TGTGCCAGCAGCTTATCCCCTAGCCGGGGGAATGAGCAGTTCTTC.

This chain joins TRBV5-1 and TRBJ2-1; the match to TRBD1 covers 9 bases. This CDR3 is built from 15 residues. Germline assignment: CDR1 SGHRS and CDR2 YFSETQ. With 4 bases clipped from V and 4 bases from J, the junction kept 6 bases outside the gene matches. The CDR3 sequence is CASSPWTGDYNEQFF. As DNA, the CDR3 is TGCGCCAGCAGCCCCTGGACAGGGGATTACAATGAGCAGTTCTTC.

This sequence joins TRBV7-2 and TRBJ2-6; possibly TRBD1 for D (5 bases). Germline lookup yields CDR1 SGHTA and CDR2 FQGNSA. The CDR3 contains 14 residues. V lost 5 bases and J 2 bases, leaving 7 bases between the germline ends. The DNA of the CDR3 is TGTGCCAGCAGCGCGACAGCTGGGGCCAACGTCCTGACTTTC. It specifies CASSATAGANVLTF.

The CDR3 nucleotides read TGTGCCAGCAGCTTAAAGGGGACCGGGGAGCTGTTTTTT. Its protein is CASSLKGTGELFF. The V and J genes are TRBV7-3 and TRBJ2-2, with D possibly TRBD1 on 5 matching bases. With 1 base removed from V and 5 bases from J, the gap between germline ends came to 5 bases. Germline-derived CDR1 and CDR2 are SGHTA and FQGTGA. The CDR3 runs 13 residues.

The J gene is TRBJ2-7, the V gene TRBV19; 11 bases align to TRBD1. The V gene's germline CDR1 is LNHDA and CDR2 SQIVND (reference sequence). V gave up 6 bases and J gave up 4 bases; unmatched junction bases: 8. The CDR3 sequence is 15 residues long. CDR3 in DNA: TGTGCCAGTAGGGGACCGGGACAGGGGGAGTACGAGCAGTACTTC. Protein sequence: CASRGPGQGEYEQYF.

The rearrangement uses TRBV14 and TRBJ2-1, with D possibly being TRBD2 (6 bases). Trimming cost V 5 bases and J 9 bases, with 17 bases left between them. Germline CDR1 is SGHDN and CDR2 is FVKESK. This CDR3 comprises 14 residues. The CDR3 nucleotides read TGTGCCAGCAGCGAACCAAGTCGGGGGAGTGAGCAGTTCTTC. Encoded protein: CASSEPSRGSEQFF.

The genes are TRBV28 and TRBJ1-2, with 8 bases fitting TRBD1. There are 14 residues in the CDR3. V was clipped by 7 bases and J by 7 bases; unmatched bases: 11. Looked up from germline, CDR1 is MDHEN and CDR2 is SYDVKM. The CDR3 DNA reads TGTGCCAGCAACCCCCCGACAGGGGCGAGTGGCTACACCTTC. Amino acid sequence: CASNPPTGASGYTF.

The CDR3 protein is CATGYREGYTF. In DNA, the CDR3 is TGTGCCACCGGATACAGGGAGGGCTACACCTTC. The V gene is TRBV6-5, the J gene TRBJ1-2; possibly TRBD1 for D (6 bases). V shed 10 bases and J shed 8 bases, with 14 bases lying between them. This CDR3 is built from 11 residues. Germline CDR1 MNHEY, CDR2 SVGAGI.

The chain is built from TRBV6-5 and TRBJ1-3; a weak D match, TRBD1 (6 bases). The germline V gene encodes CDR1 MNHEY and CDR2 SVGAGI. Trimming shortened V by 5 bases and J by 8 bases, and 13 bases separated the two germline ends. CDR3 length: 13 amino acids. Written as DNA, the CDR3 is TGTGCCAGCAGTGGGGGACATAGGGACACCATATATTTT. As protein: CASSGGHRDTIYF.

As concerns this clone: Other DNA sequences within the sample encode an identical CDR3. V is TRBV9 and J is TRBJ1-2; D is unclear. V lost 0 bases, J lost 2 bases, and 5 bases lay in between. Germline values: CDR1 SGDLS, CDR2 YYNGEE. The CDR3 is 13 amino acids. Here the CDR3 reads CASSVDENYGYTF. CDR3 in DNA: TGTGCCAGCAGCGTAGATGAGAACTATGGCTACACCTTC.

Worth noting for this clone: Other DNA sequences of this sample code for an identical CDR3. This sequence joins TRBV5-1 and TRBJ1-1; 7 positions agree with TRBD1. V trimming: 4 bases; J trimming: 1 base; junction bases outside the gene matches: 4. The CDR3 totals 14 residues. Looked up from germline, CDR1 is SGHRS and CDR2 is YFSETQ. The CDR3 here is CASSLGQENTEAFF. CDR3 coding DNA: TGCGCCAGCAGCCTCGGACAGGAGAACACTGAAGCTTTCTTT.

J is TRBJ1-3 and V is TRBV10-1; no firm D call. Germline-derived CDR1 and CDR2 are WNHNN and SYGVQD (reference sequence). V gave up 9 bases and J gave up 4 bases, with 7 bases separating them. CDR3 length: 11 amino acids. The CDR3 nucleotides are TGCGCCAGTCAGAGCGGAAACACCATATATTTT. This translates into CASQSGNTIYF.

Here the CDR3 reads CATHAKGVGTEAFF. The CDR3 DNA sequence: TGTGCCACTCACGCGAAGGGCGTTGGCACTGAAGCTTTCTTT. V usage is TRBV27 and J usage is TRBJ1-1; D call uncertain. CDR1 MNHEY and CDR2 SMNVEV come from the germline V gene (reference sequence). There are 14 residues in the CDR3. The V end was cut by 10 bases, the J end by 4 bases, with 19 bases between.

This chain joins TRBV30 and TRBJ2-7; D remains unclear. CDR3 size: 12 residues. Per germline, CDR1 GTSNPN and CDR2 SVGIG (reference sequence). V lost 0 bases and J 4 bases, leaving 7 bases between the germline ends. This chain's CDR3 is CAWSVLPYEQYF. In nucleotides, the CDR3 is TGTGCCTGGAGTGTACTGCCGTACGAGCAGTACTTC. Drawing the rest from reference TRBV30 and TRBJ2-7, the complete variable domain is SQTIHQWPATLVQPVGSPLSLECTVEGTSNPNLYWYRQAAGRGLQLLFYSVGIGQISSEVPQNLSASRPQDRQFILSSKKLLLSDSGFYLCAWSVLPYEQYFGPGTRLTVT.

The V call is TRBV7-8, the J call TRBJ2-2; D uncertain. CDR1 is SGHVS, CDR2 FQNEAQ, per germline. This CDR3 spans 15 amino acids. V dropped 3 bases and J dropped 0 bases, with 8 bases sitting between them. CDR3 coding DNA: TGTGCCAGCAGCTTCGGCAGAACGAACACCGGGGAGCTGTTTTTT. It translates to CASSFGRTNTGELFF.

There are a few counts of this clone. This chain uses TRBV25-1 with TRBJ1-2; D not resolved. V was clipped by 7 bases and J by 8 bases, with 14 bases between them. CDR3 length equals 12 residues. The germline V gene encodes CDR1 MGHDK and CDR2 SYGVNS. The CDR3 sequence is CASTPRSGGYTF. The CDR3 region has the DNA TGTGCCAGCACCCCCCGTTCGGGGGGCTACACCTTC.

The chain links TRBV15 to TRBJ2-5; 9 nucleotides align to TRBD2. This CDR3 comprises 15 residues. Germline V gives CDR1 LNHNV, CDR2 YYDKDF (reference sequence). V was clipped by 5 bases and J by 5 bases; unmatched bases: 9. The CDR3 DNA is TGTGCCACCAGCGATTCCTCTAGCGGGATGGAGACCCAGTACTTC. Its translation is CATSDSSSGMETQYF.

The chain recombines TRBV19 with TRBJ2-7; tentatively, D is TRBD1 or TRBD2 (5 bases each). Trimming removed 2 bases at V and 3 bases at J, with 14 bases between. Per germline, CDR1 LNHDA and CDR2 SQIVND (reference sequence). The CDR3 is 15 residues long. The CDR3, as DNA: TGTGCCAGTAGTATAAGGACCGGGACCAACTACGAGCAGTACTTC. Encoded protein: CASSIRTGTNYEQYF.